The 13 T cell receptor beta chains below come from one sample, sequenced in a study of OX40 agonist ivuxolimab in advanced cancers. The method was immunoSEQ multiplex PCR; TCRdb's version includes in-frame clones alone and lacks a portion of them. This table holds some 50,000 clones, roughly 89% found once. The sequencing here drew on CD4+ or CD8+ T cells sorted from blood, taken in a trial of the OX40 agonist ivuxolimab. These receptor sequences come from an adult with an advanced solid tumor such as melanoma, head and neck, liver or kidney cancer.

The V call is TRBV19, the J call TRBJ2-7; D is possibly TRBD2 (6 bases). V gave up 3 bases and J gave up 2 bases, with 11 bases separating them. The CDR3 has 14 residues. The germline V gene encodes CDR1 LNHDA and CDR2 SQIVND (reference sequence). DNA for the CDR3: TGTGCCAGTAGTATTAGGGCTAGCGCCTACGAGCAGTACTTC. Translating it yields CASSIRASAYEQYF.

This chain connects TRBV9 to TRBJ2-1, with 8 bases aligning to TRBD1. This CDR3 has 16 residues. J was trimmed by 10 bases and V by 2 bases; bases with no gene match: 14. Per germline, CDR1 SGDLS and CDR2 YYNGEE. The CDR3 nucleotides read TGTGCCAGCAGCGTGACAGGGGACCTTCCTCGGGGGGAGCAGTTCTTC. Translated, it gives CASSVTGDLPRGEQFF.

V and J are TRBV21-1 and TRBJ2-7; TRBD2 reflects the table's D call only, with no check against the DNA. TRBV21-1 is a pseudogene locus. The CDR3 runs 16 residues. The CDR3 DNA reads TGTGCCAGCAGCAAAGATGGCGGGAGGGCCTCCTACGAGCAGTACTTC. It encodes CASSKDGGRASYEQYF.

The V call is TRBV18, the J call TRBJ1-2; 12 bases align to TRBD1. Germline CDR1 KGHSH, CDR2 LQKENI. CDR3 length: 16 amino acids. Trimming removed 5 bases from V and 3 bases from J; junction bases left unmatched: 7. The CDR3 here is CASSSGTGGMDYGYTF. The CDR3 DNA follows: TGTGCCAGCTCATCTGGGACAGGGGGCATGGACTATGGCTACACCTTC.

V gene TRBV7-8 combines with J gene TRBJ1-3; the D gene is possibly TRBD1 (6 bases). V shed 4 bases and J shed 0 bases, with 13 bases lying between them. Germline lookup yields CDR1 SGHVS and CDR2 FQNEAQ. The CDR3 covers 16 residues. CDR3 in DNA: TGTGCCAGCAGCTCCCGGGACACCCACTCTGGAAACACCATATATTTT. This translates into CASSSRDTHSGNTIYF. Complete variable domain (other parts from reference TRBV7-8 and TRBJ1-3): GAGVSQSPRYKVAKRGQDVALRCDPISGHVSLFWYQQALGQGPEFLTYFQNEAQLDKSGLPSDRFFAERPEGSVSTLKIQRTQQEDSAVYLCASSSRDTHSGNTIYFGEGSWLTVV.

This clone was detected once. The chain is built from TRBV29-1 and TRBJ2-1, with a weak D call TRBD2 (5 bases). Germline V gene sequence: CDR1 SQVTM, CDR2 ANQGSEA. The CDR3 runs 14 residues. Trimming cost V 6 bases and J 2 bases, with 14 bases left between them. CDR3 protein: CSVARTLTYNEQFF. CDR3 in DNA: TGCAGCGTCGCACGGACTCTAACCTACAATGAGCAGTTCTTC.

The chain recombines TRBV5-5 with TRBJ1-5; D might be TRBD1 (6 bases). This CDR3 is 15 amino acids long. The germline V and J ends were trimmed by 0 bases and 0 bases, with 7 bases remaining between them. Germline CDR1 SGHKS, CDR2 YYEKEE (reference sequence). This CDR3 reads CASSLGTDSNQPQHF. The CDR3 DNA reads TGTGCCAGCAGCTTGGGGACAGATAGCAATCAGCCCCAGCATTTT. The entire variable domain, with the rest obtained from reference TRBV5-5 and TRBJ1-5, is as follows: DAGVTQSPTHLIKTRGQQVTLRCSPISGHKSVSWYQQVLGQGPQFIFQYYEKEERGRGNFPDRFSARQFPNYSSELNVNALLLGDSALYLCASSLGTDSNQPQHFGDGTRLSIL.

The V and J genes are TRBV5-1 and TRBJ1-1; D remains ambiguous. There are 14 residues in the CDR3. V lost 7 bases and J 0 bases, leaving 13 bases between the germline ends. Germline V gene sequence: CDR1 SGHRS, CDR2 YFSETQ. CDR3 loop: CASASWALNTEAFF. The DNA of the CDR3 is TGCGCCAGCGCTTCGTGGGCCTTGAACACTGAAGCTTTCTTT. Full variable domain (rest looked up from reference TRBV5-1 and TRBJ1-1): KAGVTQTPRYLIKTRGQQVTLSCSPISGHRSVSWYQQTPGQGLQFLFEYFSETQRNKGNFPGRFSGRQFSNSRSEMNVSTLELGDSALYLCASASWALNTEAFFGQGTRLTVV.

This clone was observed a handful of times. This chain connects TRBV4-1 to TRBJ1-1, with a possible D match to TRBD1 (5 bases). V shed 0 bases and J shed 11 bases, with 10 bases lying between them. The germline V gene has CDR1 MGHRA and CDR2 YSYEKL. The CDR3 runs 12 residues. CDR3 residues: CASSQDQGFAFF. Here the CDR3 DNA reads TGCGCCAGCAGCCAAGATCAGGGATTCGCTTTCTTT.

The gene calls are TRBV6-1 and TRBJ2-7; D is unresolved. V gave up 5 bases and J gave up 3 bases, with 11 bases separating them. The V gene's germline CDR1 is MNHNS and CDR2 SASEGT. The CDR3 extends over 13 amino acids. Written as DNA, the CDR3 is TGTGCCAGCAGTTCTGCGGTTGGCTACGAGCAGTACTTC. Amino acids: CASSSAVGYEQYF.

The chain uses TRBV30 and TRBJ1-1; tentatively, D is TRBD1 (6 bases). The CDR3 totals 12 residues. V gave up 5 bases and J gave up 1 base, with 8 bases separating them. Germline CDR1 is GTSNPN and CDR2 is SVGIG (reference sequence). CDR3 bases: TGTGCCTGGGGCAGGGGGAACACTGAAGCTTTCTTT. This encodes CAWGRGNTEAFF.

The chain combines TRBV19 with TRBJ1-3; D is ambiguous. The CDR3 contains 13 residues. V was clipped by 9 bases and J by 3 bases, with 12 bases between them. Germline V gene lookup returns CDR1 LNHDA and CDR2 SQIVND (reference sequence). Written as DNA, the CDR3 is TGTGCCAGCTCTCCGGACGTTGGAAACACCATATATTTT. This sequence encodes CASSPDVGNTIYF. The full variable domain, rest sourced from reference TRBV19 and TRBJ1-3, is DGGITQSPKYLFRKEGQNVTLSCEQNLNHDAMYWYRQDPGQGLRLIYYSQIVNDFQKGDIAEGYSVSREKKESFPLTVTSAQKNPTAFYLCASSPDVGNTIYFGEGSWLTVV.

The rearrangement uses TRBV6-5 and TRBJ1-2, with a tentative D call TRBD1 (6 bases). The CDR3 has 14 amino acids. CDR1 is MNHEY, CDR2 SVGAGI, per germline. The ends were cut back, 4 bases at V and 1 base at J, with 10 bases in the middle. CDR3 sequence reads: CASSFGGGNYGYTF. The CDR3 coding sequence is TGTGCCAGCAGTTTTGGAGGGGGTAACTATGGCTACACCTTC.